These 25 T cell receptor beta chains originate from one sample sequenced in a study of CD8+ T cells in alopecia areata. Isolated RNA was reverse transcribed into cDNA used as the sequencing template. Only in-frame clones appear in the TCRdb table, and some are missing; sequencing was by immunoSEQ multiplex PCR. In the table there are 120,000 to 150,000 clones, around 47% of which are singletons. Source material: CD4+ T cells sorted from blood. The receptors here all came from a human donor with alopecia areata.

This clone was detected a few times. The chain has TRBV9 and TRBJ2-3; 10 nucleotides line up with TRBD2. The length of the CDR3 is 14 residues. V was pared by 2 bases and J by 5 bases, with 2 bases of the junction left unmatched. CDR1 is SGDLS, CDR2 YYNGEE, per germline. CDR3 DNA: TGTGCCAGCAGCGTGCGACTAGCGGGAGATACGCAGTATTTT. Translating it yields CASSVRLAGDTQYF. Using reference TRBV9 and TRBJ2-3 for the parts outside the CDR3, the full variable domain is DSGVTQTPKHLITATGQRVTLRCSPRSGDLSVYWYQQSLDQGLQFLIQYYNGEERAKGNILERFSAQQFPDLHSELNLSSLELGDSALYFCASSVRLAGDTQYFGPGTRLTVL.

This clone was found a few times. This chain joins TRBV29-1 and TRBJ2-5; the D call may be TRBD1 or TRBD2 (5 bases each). Germline V lookup: CDR1 SQVTM, CDR2 ANQGSEA. The CDR3 consists of 13 residues. Trimming took 3 bases from V and 4 from J, leaving 12 bases between them. The CDR3 loop is CSVDLAGRETQYF. The CDR3 coding sequence is TGCAGCGTTGACCTGGCAGGGAGAGAGACCCAGTACTTC.

V usage is TRBV11-3 and J usage is TRBJ2-2, with D possibly matching TRBD2 (5 bases). CDR1 SGHNT and CDR2 YENEEA come from the germline V gene. The V end was cut by 8 bases, the J end by 3 bases, with 7 bases between. The CDR3 consists of 12 residues. The CDR3: CASQRHTGELFF. CDR3 coding DNA: TGTGCCAGCCAGCGGCACACCGGGGAGCTGTTTTTT.

This clone was counted ten times or more. The chain is built from TRBV9 and TRBJ2-1; perhaps TRBD1 as D (7 bases). The CDR3 has 15 residues. V dropped 0 bases and J dropped 6 bases, with 13 bases sitting between them. Germline V gene lookup returns CDR1 SGDLS and CDR2 YYNGEE. The CDR3 nucleotides are TGTGCCAGCAGCGTAGGGGGCGGGGACAGCAATGAGCAGTTCTTC. Its translation is CASSVGGGDSNEQFF.

This sequence joins TRBV10-3 and TRBJ2-6; D is ambiguous. CDR1 is ENHRY, CDR2 SYGVKD, per germline. This CDR3 has 14 amino acids. Trimming pared 2 bases from V and 0 bases from J, leaving 2 bases between. CDR3 residues: CAISEPSGANVLTF. CDR3 bases: TGTGCCATCAGTGAGCCCTCTGGGGCCAACGTCCTGACTTTC.

This clone showed up just once. The chain has TRBV5-1 and TRBJ1-4; no clear D gene. V shed 4 bases and J shed 0 bases, with 7 bases lying between them. Germline CDR1 is SGHRS and CDR2 is YFSETQ. The CDR3 spans 14 residues. Here the CDR3 reads CASSSTATNEKLFF. The CDR3 DNA sequence: TGCGCCAGCAGCAGTACGGCAACTAATGAAAAACTGTTTTTT.

This clone has only a few counts. The chain combines TRBV30 with TRBJ2-3, with 9 bases that match TRBD2. CDR3 length: 15 amino acids. The ends lost 5 bases at V and 6 bases at J; junction bases unmatched: 12. From germline, CDR1 is GTSNPN and CDR2 SVGIG (reference sequence). The CDR3 nucleotides are TGTGCCTGGGGGCCCCTTTTAGCGGGAGTCGATACGCAGTATTTT. It encodes CAWGPLLAGVDTQYF.

This clone came up a few times. The gene calls are TRBV7-9 and TRBJ2-1, with D perhaps given as TRBD1 or TRBD2 (5 bases each). CDR1 and CDR2 from the germline V gene are SEHNR and FQNEAQ (reference sequence). The CDR3 extends over 14 amino acids. V was trimmed by 5 bases and J by 2 bases, leaving 10 bases between them. The CDR3 DNA reads as TGTGCCAGCAGCGTCATGGGGGCCTACAATGAGCAGTTCTTC. Translation gives CASSVMGAYNEQFF.

This chain connects TRBV27 to TRBJ1-2; no clear D gene. There are 14 residues in the CDR3. Between the trimmed V and J ends, which lost 6 bases and 4 bases, there was a span of 15 bases. From germline, CDR1 is MNHEY and CDR2 SMNVEV (reference sequence). The CDR3: CASRAVGGSYGYTF. DNA of the CDR3: TGTGCCAGCAGAGCCGTGGGAGGATCCTATGGCTACACCTTC.

The chain has TRBV18 and TRBJ2-7; 7 nucleotides agree with TRBD2. The germline V gene encodes CDR1 KGHSH and CDR2 LQKENI. Trimming took 0 bases from V and 8 from J; bases not matched to a gene: 4. This CDR3 contains 13 residues. CDR3 nucleotide sequence: TGTGCCAGCTCACCACCGGGAGGGGCCCAGCAGTACTTC. It encodes CASSPPGGAQQYF. The full variable domain, in which reference TRBV18 and TRBJ2-7 provide the parts outside the CDR3, is NAGVMQNPRHLVRRRGQEARLRCSPMKGHSHVYWYRQLPEEGLKFMVYLQKENIIDESGMPKERFSAEFPKEGPSILRIQQVVRGDSAAYFCASSPPGGAQQYFGPGTRLTVT.

This clone was counted once. CDR3 sequence reads: CSVRLGWYGYTF. CDR3 in DNA: TGCAGCGTGCGGCTCGGATGGTATGGCTACACCTTC. The chain joins TRBV29-1 to TRBJ1-2; no firm D call. CDR1 is SQVTM, CDR2 ANQGSEA, per germline. This CDR3 spans 12 amino acids. V was cut by 6 bases and J by 5 bases, with 13 bases left in between.

The chain is built from TRBV2 and TRBJ1-1; D possibly corresponds to TRBD1 (5 bases). This CDR3 comprises 15 residues. V dropped 2 bases and J dropped 2 bases, with 12 bases sitting between them. Germline lookup yields CDR1 SNHLY and CDR2 FYNNEI. The CDR3 loop reads CASSESKTVNTEAFF. The CDR3 DNA reads TGTGCCAGCAGTGAAAGTAAGACAGTAAACACTGAAGCTTTCTTT.

Only a few counts were recorded for this clone. The gene calls are TRBV5-1 and TRBJ1-2, with D perhaps matching TRBD1 (6 bases). The CDR3 sequence is 14 residues long. Germline V gene data show CDR1 as SGHRS and CDR2 as YFSETQ. V was shortened by 0 bases and J by 7 bases, with 13 bases between the two germline ends. The CDR3 here is CASSLGSGAPGYTF. In DNA form, the CDR3 reads TGCGCCAGCAGCTTGGGGTCAGGGGCCCCTGGCTACACCTTC.

The CDR3 coding sequence is TGTGCCAGTAGGCGGCAGGGGGCAGGCGAGACCCAGTACTTC. It codes for CASRRQGAGETQYF. The chain is built from TRBV19 and TRBJ2-5, with TRBD1 matching 8 bases. CDR3 length equals 14 residues. Germline lookup yields CDR1 LNHDA and CDR2 SQIVND (reference sequence). V shed 6 bases, J shed 5 bases, and the junction held 8 bases outside the gene matches.

The chain uses TRBV29-1 and TRBJ2-3, with TRBD1 matching over 9 bases. This CDR3 is built from 12 residues. V was pared by 6 bases and J by 6 bases, with 4 bases of the junction left unmatched. Germline assignment: CDR1 SQVTM and CDR2 ANQGSEA. CDR3 in amino acids: CSVQQGADTQYF. CDR3 nucleotides: TGCAGCGTCCAACAGGGGGCCGATACGCAGTATTTT.

J is TRBJ1-2 and V is TRBV29-1, with 9 bases lining up with TRBD1. Germline V gene data show CDR1 as SQVTM and CDR2 as ANQGSEA. V was pared by 1 base and J by 8 bases, with 5 bases of the junction left unmatched. The CDR3 is 13 amino acids. CDR3 DNA: TGCAGCGTTGAAGCACAGGGGGCGAGCGGCTACACCTTC. Amino acids: CSVEAQGASGYTF.

This clone has only a few counts. V gene TRBV15 combines with J gene TRBJ2-5; TRBD1 aligns across 11 bases. The CDR3 covers 16 residues. J gave up 5 bases and V 1 base, and 6 bases lay outside the gene matches. Germline lookup yields CDR1 LNHNV and CDR2 YYDKDF (reference sequence). The DNA for the CDR3 is TGTGCCACCAGCAGAGGGACAGGGGGCCTCGGGGAGACCCAGTACTTC. As protein: CATSRGTGGLGETQYF.

The V gene is TRBV29-1, the J gene TRBJ2-1; TRBD1 might be the D (6 bases). From germline, CDR1 is SQVTM and CDR2 ANQGSEA. The CDR3 has 12 residues. Trimming stripped 0 bases from V and 8 bases from J, with 8 bases between. CDR3 bases: TGCAGCGTTGAAGAACAGGGCGATGAGCAGTTCTTC. Translating it yields CSVEEQGDEQFF.

The chain links TRBV10-3 to TRBJ2-7; 8 bases match TRBD2. CDR3 length: 14 residues. The germline V gene encodes CDR1 ENHRY and CDR2 SYGVKD. J lost 3 bases, V lost 5 bases, and 6 bases had no gene match. The CDR3 DNA is TGTGCCATCAGTAGTAGCGGGAATGTCTACGAGCAGTACTTC. Amino acids: CAISSSGNVYEQYF.

The chain couples TRBV7-9 to TRBJ2-1; 7 nucleotides line up with TRBD2. This CDR3 comprises 16 residues. Germline V gene data show CDR1 as SEHNR and CDR2 as FQNEAQ (reference sequence). V was clipped by 5 bases and J by 7 bases; unmatched bases: 14. This CDR3 is CASSLPGGDTINEQFF. The CDR3 region has the DNA TGTGCCAGCAGCCTACCGGGAGGCGATACAATAAATGAGCAGTTCTTC.

The chain combines TRBV5-1 with TRBJ2-7; a possible D gene is TRBD1 (6 bases). Trimming pared 5 bases from V and 4 bases from J, leaving 10 bases between. The germline V gene encodes CDR1 SGHRS and CDR2 YFSETQ. CDR3 length equals 12 residues. The CDR3 is CASSDQGYEQYF. As DNA, the CDR3 is TGCGCCAGCAGTGATCAGGGGTACGAGCAGTACTTC. The full variable domain, completed using reference TRBV5-1 and TRBJ2-7, is KAGVTQTPRYLIKTRGQQVTLSCSPISGHRSVSWYQQTPGQGLQFLFEYFSETQRNKGNFPGRFSGRQFSNSRSEMNVSTLELGDSALYLCASSDQGYEQYFGPGTRLTVT.

The chain recombines TRBV29-1 with TRBJ1-3; unclear D gene. CDR1 and CDR2 from the germline V gene are SQVTM and ANQGSEA. The CDR3 totals 11 residues. V shed 6 bases and J shed 8 bases, with 11 bases lying between them. Here the CDR3 reads CSVRARDTIYF. For the CDR3, the DNA is TGCAGCGTGAGGGCTCGGGACACCATATATTTT.

The gene calls are TRBV6-5 and TRBJ1-1, with TRBD1 as a possible D gene (5 bases). Trimming took 0 bases from V and 0 from J, leaving 8 bases between them. Germline values: CDR1 MNHEY, CDR2 SVGAGI. The CDR3 is 15 residues long. The CDR3 here is CASSYSRVLNTEAFF. The CDR3 DNA is TGTGCCAGCAGTTACTCCAGGGTATTGAACACTGAAGCTTTCTTT.

The chain carries TRBV2 and TRBJ2-5; D could derive from TRBD1 or TRBD2 (6 bases each). This CDR3 contains 14 residues. V was trimmed by 3 bases and J by 5 bases, leaving 13 bases between them. Germline CDR1 SNHLY, CDR2 FYNNEI. CDR3 sequence reads: CASSDGGRGETQYF. CDR3 DNA sequence: TGTGCCAGCAGTGACGGGGGCCGTGGGGAGACCCAGTACTTC.

The J gene is TRBJ1-5, the V gene TRBV5-6, with D uncertain. Looked up from germline, CDR1 is SGHDT and CDR2 is YYEEEE. With 2 bases removed from V and 6 bases from J, the gap between germline ends came to 6 bases. The CDR3 consists of 12 residues. Here the CDR3 reads CASSLFGQPQHF. CDR3 nucleotides: TGTGCCAGCAGCTTATTTGGTCAGCCCCAGCATTTT.